The 17 T cell receptor beta chains below all came from one sample that was sequenced in a study of OX40 agonist ivuxolimab in advanced cancers. Measured with immunoSEQ multiplex PCR; TCRdb has only the in-frame clones, and not every one. The data contain tens of thousands of clones, about 85% of them singletons. The sequencing here drew on CD4+ or CD8+ T cells sorted from blood, taken in a trial of the OX40 agonist ivuxolimab. The receptors stem from an adult with an advanced solid tumor such as melanoma, head and neck, liver or kidney cancer.

The V gene is TRBV4-2, the J gene TRBJ2-7, with TRBD2 identical over 10 bases. There are 16 residues in the CDR3. Germline V gene lookup returns CDR1 LGHNA and CDR2 YNFKEQ. The junction had 9 bases not matched to a gene; V was cut back by 3 bases and J by 4 bases. CDR3 sequence (DNA): TGTGCCAGCAGCCAGGGCTTGGGGACTAGCGAGTACGAGCAGTACTTC. This gives the protein CASSQGLGTSEYEQYF.

The chain uses TRBV4-3 and TRBJ1-6; D possibly corresponds to TRBD1 (5 bases). Germline assignment: CDR1 LGHNA and CDR2 YSLEER. The CDR3 totals 15 residues. Between the trimmed V and J ends, which lost 2 bases and 8 bases, there was a span of 13 bases. CDR3 DNA sequence: TGCGCCAGCAGCCAAACCCGGGACCGATATTCACCCCTCCACTTT. Its protein product is CASSQTRDRYSPLHF.

This chain uses TRBV2 with TRBJ2-1, with TRBD2 matching over 11 bases. The CDR3 spans 14 residues. The V segment lost 4 bases and the J segment 7 bases; nucleotides outside the gene matches: 3. The germline V gene has CDR1 SNHLY and CDR2 FYNNEI. CDR3 sequence reads: CASSVSGGGNEQFF. In DNA form, the CDR3 reads TGTGCCAGCAGTGTTAGCGGGGGGGGGAATGAGCAGTTCTTC.

The gene calls are TRBV4-2 and TRBJ2-1; D may be TRBD2 (5 bases). The CDR3 length is 12 residues. The germline CDR1 and CDR2 sequences are LGHNA and YNFKEQ. V lost 2 bases and J 7 bases, leaving 6 bases between the germline ends. This CDR3 is CASSQSGNEQFF. As DNA, the CDR3 is TGTGCCAGCAGCCAATCGGGGAATGAGCAGTTCTTC.

This chain uses TRBV29-1 with TRBJ1-1; D is uncertain. Trimming took off 6 bases at V and 1 base at J, with 9 bases between the two ends. The CDR3 extends over 12 amino acids. In germline, CDR1 is SQVTM, CDR2 ANQGSEA. The CDR3 spells CSVPTGNTEAFF. The CDR3 bases are TGCAGCGTGCCCACGGGGAACACTGAAGCTTTCTTT.

This clone showed up just once. The chain has TRBV5-1 and TRBJ2-7; the D call may be TRBD1 or TRBD2 (5 bases each). In germline, CDR1 is SGHRS, CDR2 YFSETQ. V was pared by 4 bases and J by 7 bases, with 15 bases between. This CDR3 is built from 13 residues. CDR3 bases: TGCGCCAGCAGCCCGGCTGGGACGGATGAGCAGTACTTC. Its translation: CASSPAGTDEQYF.

The count of this clone is one. This chain connects TRBV6-1 to TRBJ2-5; D ambiguous. Trimming cost V 7 bases and J 0 bases, with 12 bases left between them. The germline gives CDR1 MNHNS, CDR2 SASEGT. CDR3 length: 14 amino acids. The chain's CDR3 is CASTLSLDQETQYF. In nucleotides, the CDR3 is TGTGCCAGCACCCTGTCCCTGGACCAAGAGACCCAGTACTTC.

This chain uses TRBV7-9 with TRBJ2-3; D might be TRBD1 or TRBD2, each matching 6 bases. The CDR3 length is 13 residues. The germline V gene has CDR1 SEHNR and CDR2 FQNEAQ (reference sequence). Trimming stripped 8 bases from V and 6 bases from J, with 15 bases between. CDR3 amino acids: CASLSWGADTQYF. In nucleotides, the CDR3 is TGTGCCAGCCTCAGTTGGGGGGCGGATACGCAGTATTTT. Looking up the rest from reference TRBV7-9 and TRBJ2-3 gives the full variable domain: DTGVSQNPRHKITKRGQNVTFRCDPISEHNRLYWYRQTLGQGPEFLTYFQNEAQLEKSRLLSDRFSAERPKGSFSTLEIQRTEQGDSAMYLCASLSWGADTQYFGPGTRLTVL.

This clone has a single count. This chain links TRBV20-1 with TRBJ1-1, with a weak D call TRBD1 (6 bases). V was clipped by 6 bases and J by 5 bases, with 10 bases between them. The CDR3 has 11 residues. Looked up from germline, CDR1 is DFQATT and CDR2 is SNEGSKA (reference sequence). CDR3 bases: TGCAGTGCCGGAGGGACAACTGAAGCTTTCTTT. It translates to CSAGGTTEAFF.

The CDR3 sequence: CASSFVVGNEQFF. The CDR3 coding sequence is TGTGCCAGCAGCTTTGTCGTGGGGAATGAGCAGTTCTTC. This chain joins TRBV7-2 and TRBJ2-1, with no clear D. From germline, CDR1 is SGHTA and CDR2 FQGNSA. The CDR3 is 13 residues long. Trimming took off 3 bases at V and 7 bases at J, with 10 bases between the two ends.

V gene TRBV2 combines with J gene TRBJ2-5; D could derive from TRBD1 or TRBD2 (6 bases each). CDR3 length: 12 residues. Germline CDR1 SNHLY, CDR2 FYNNEI. CDR3 loop: CAGGLARETQYF. CDR3 coding DNA: TGTGCAGGGGGGCTAGCAAGAGAGACCCAGTACTTC. Full variable domain (outside the CDR3, taken from reference TRBV2 and TRBJ2-5): EPEVTQTPSHQVTQMGQEVILRCVPISNHLYFYWYRQILGQKVEFLVSFYNNEISEKSEIFDDQFSVERPDGSNFTLKIRSTKLEDSAMYFCAGGLARETQYFGPGTRLLVL.

The CDR3 nucleotides are TGTGCCAGCCGACTAGACAGCAACTATGGCTACACCTTC. Translation: CASRLDSNYGYTF. The chain employs TRBV6-6 and TRBJ1-2, with D possibly TRBD1 on 5 matching bases. The CDR3 sequence is 13 residues long. CDR1 MNHNY and CDR2 SVGAGI come from the germline V gene (reference sequence). Trimming took off 8 bases at V and 2 bases at J, with 12 bases between the two ends.

This chain connects TRBV5-1 to TRBJ2-1; the match to TRBD1 covers 12 bases. Germline V CDR1 and CDR2: SGHRS, YFSETQ. Trimming removed 4 bases from V and 9 bases from J; junction bases left unmatched: 14. The CDR3 covers 17 residues. CDR3 in DNA: TGCGCCAGCAGCCCCGGGACAGGGGGCAGAATTCGGAGTGAGCAGTTCTTC. It translates to CASSPGTGGRIRSEQFF.

The rearrangement uses TRBV11-2 and TRBJ1-1, with no clear D. Germline lookup yields CDR1 SGHAT and CDR2 FQNNGV. The V end was cut by 4 bases, the J end by 4 bases, with 13 bases between. The CDR3 loop spans 14 amino acids. Here the CDR3 DNA reads TGTGCCAGCAGCTCCCTAGAGTGGTCCACTGAAGCTTTCTTT. It codes for CASSSLEWSTEAFF. The entire variable domain, with the rest obtained from reference TRBV11-2 and TRBJ1-1, is as follows: EAGVAQSPRYKIIEKRQSVAFWCNPISGHATLYWYQQILGQGPKLLIQFQNNGVVDDSQLPKDRFSAERLKGVDSTLKIQPAKLEDSAVYLCASSSLEWSTEAFFGQGTRLTVV.

This clone has just a few counts. The chain joins TRBV5-1 to TRBJ2-1; 10 nucleotides align to TRBD1. The CDR3 has 13 amino acids. The germline V gene has CDR1 SGHRS and CDR2 YFSETQ. V lost 4 bases, J lost 10 bases, and 5 bases stayed unmatched. The CDR3 is CASSLDRGQEQFF. The CDR3 region has the DNA TGCGCCAGCAGCCTAGACAGGGGGCAAGAGCAGTTCTTC.

Of note for this clone: Other DNA sequences in the same sample also yield this CDR3. V gene TRBV14 combines with J gene TRBJ2-1; 7 positions agree with TRBD1. CDR1 is SGHDN, CDR2 FVKESK, per germline. V shed 2 bases, J shed 4 bases, and the junction held 2 bases outside the gene matches. CDR3 length: 14 amino acids. The CDR3 DNA follows: TGTGCCAGCAGCCAATGGACAGGTTACAATGAGCAGTTCTTC. This codes for CASSQWTGYNEQFF.

The genes are TRBV4-2 and TRBJ2-5, with D possibly TRBD1 on 6 matching bases. Looked up from germline, CDR1 is LGHNA and CDR2 is YNFKEQ. The CDR3 length is 15 residues. Trimming took 0 bases from V and 8 from J, leaving 16 bases between them. CDR3 sequence: CASSQDGGTLVTQYF. In DNA form, the CDR3 reads TGTGCCAGCAGCCAAGACGGTGGGACACTGGTCACCCAGTACTTC.